The T cell receptor (beta chain) under discussion was sequenced for a study of T cell responses to AZD1222 COVID-19 vaccine. The CDR3 loop spans 15 amino acids. Turning to this clone: Its matching antigen is unknown.

Libraries were prepared by immunoSEQ multiplex PCR; TCRdb keeps only in-frame clonotypes and omits some of them. In the table there are around 150,000 clones, roughly 90% of which are singletons. Second-dose recipients at about 4 or about 12 weeks were treated as one pooled group. General study results and limits: With two AZD1222 doses given, Spike-specific TCR breadth and depth both rose. It should be noted that donors were predominantly white British and more often female, and clonal diversity was possibly underestimated. Close to half of spike-specific TCRs reportedly recognize unmutated variant regions.

The sequence was collected from an adult who received the AZD1222 COVID-19 vaccine. Source: peripheral blood, taken 28 days after the second AZD1222 dose. V usage is TRBV21-1 and J usage is TRBJ1-5. TRBV21-1 is recorded as a pseudogene. For the CDR3, the DNA is TGTGCCAGCAGCACTGAAACAGCGATCAATCAGCCCCAGCATTTT. Amino acids: CASSTETAINQPQHF.